Below are 27 T cell receptor beta chains sequenced from a single sample in a study of Graves' ophthalmopathy and Graves' hyperthyroidism. Transcripts of RNA were the source for amplifying TCR beta CDR3 regions. First-round RT-PCR with HTBI primers preceded a second-round multiplex PCR. TCRdb ran MiXCR on the multiplex PCR reads and lists one entry per CDR3 protein. The repertoire consists of more than 550,000 distinct CDR3 sequences, with roughly 41% occurring once and the leading ten covering around 3%. The sample taken for sequencing was peripheral blood. These receptor sequences come from an adult man with Graves' ophthalmopathy.

The count of this clonotype is one. The chain recombines TRBV19 with TRBJ1-4; D is perhaps TRBD1 (6 bases). Per the germline V gene, CDR1 is LNHDA and CDR2 is SQIVND (reference sequence). The V gene lost 6 bases and the J gene lost 7 bases, with 18 bases spanning the gap. The CDR3 length is 15 residues. CDR3 in amino acids: CASSPDRLGSEKLFF. DNA of the CDR3: TGTGCCAGTAGCCCGGACAGACTGGGGAGTGAAAAACTGTTTTTT.

This clonotype has at least ten counts. V is TRBV19 and J is TRBJ1-2; 10 bases are a match to TRBD1. The CDR3 spans 14 residues. Germline CDR1 and CDR2: LNHDA and SQIVND (reference sequence). V was pared by 7 bases and J by 6 bases, with 8 bases of the junction left unmatched. CDR3 sequence reads: CASTRQGALDGYTF. CDR3 nucleotide sequence: TGTGCCAGTACCCGACAGGGGGCCTTGGATGGCTACACCTTC. Full variable domain (rest looked up from reference TRBV19 and TRBJ1-2): DGGITQSPKYLFRKEGQNVTLSCEQNLNHDAMYWYRQDPGQGLRLIYYSQIVNDFQKGDIAEGYSVSREKKESFPLTVTSAQKNPTAFYLCASTRQGALDGYTFGSGTRLTVV.

This rearrangement joins TRBV2 to TRBJ1-5; a possible D gene is TRBD1 (5 bases). Germline lookup yields CDR1 SNHLY and CDR2 FYNNEI. The CDR3 sequence is 15 residues long. V lost 8 bases to trimming and J lost 1 base, with 15 bases between them. CDR3 region: CASSPRDASNQPQHF. The CDR3 bases are TGTGCCAGCTCACCTCGGGACGCGAGCAATCAGCCCCAGCATTTT.

The rearrangement links TRBV9 to TRBJ2-2; D is perhaps TRBD2 (5 bases). V was cut by 2 bases and J by 5 bases, with 7 bases left in between. CDR3 length: 13 residues. From germline, CDR1 is SGDLS and CDR2 YYNGEE. CDR3 sequence: CASSVGKTGELFF. The CDR3 DNA sequence: TGTGCCAGCAGCGTCGGGAAGACCGGGGAGCTGTTTTTT.

This clonotype has a count of ten or more. The V and J genes are TRBV2 and TRBJ2-5, with a weak D call TRBD1 (5 bases). CDR1 and CDR2 (germline): SNHLY, FYNNEI. Trimming pared 7 bases from V and 2 bases from J, leaving 5 bases between. The CDR3 sequence is 11 residues long. The DNA for the CDR3 is TGTGCCAGCAAGGGGCAAGAGACCCAGTACTTC. This translates into CASKGQETQYF.

The V and J genes are TRBV2 and TRBJ2-1, with D possibly being TRBD2 (5 bases). CDR1 and CDR2 (germline): SNHLY, FYNNEI. Trimming pared 4 bases from V and 10 bases from J, leaving 8 bases between. The CDR3 runs 11 residues. The DNA of the CDR3 is TGTGCCAGCAGTGGGACGGGGGAGCAGTTCTTC. Translated, it gives CASSGTGEQFF.

About this clonotype itself: At one end the junction does not follow the germline gene, possibly because of a read error. The CDR3 loop is CASSLAGGPAGELLF. CDR3 DNA sequence: TGTGCCAGTAGTCTAGCGGGGGGGCCGGCCGGGGAGCTGCTTTTT. This sequence joins TRBV19 and TRBJ2-2; 12 bases align to TRBD2. CDR3 length: 15 amino acids. Germline V gene data show CDR1 as LNHDA and CDR2 as SQIVND (reference sequence).

This clonotype was seen a few times. This chain connects TRBV9 to TRBJ2-5; D is unresolved. Germline V gene sequence: CDR1 SGDLS, CDR2 YYNGEE. The V end was cut by 10 bases, the J end by 5 bases, with 12 bases between. The CDR3 runs to 11 residues. As DNA, the CDR3 is TGTGCCTGGAGTGTACCCGAGACCCAGTACTTC. This translates into CAWSVPETQYF.

This clonotype showed up many times. The chain combines TRBV7-3 with TRBJ2-5; D gene unclear. In germline, CDR1 is SGHTA, CDR2 FQGTGA. V lost 3 bases and J lost 6, with 11 bases in between. This CDR3 is 13 amino acids long. The CDR3 loop reads CASSLQESKTQYF. The CDR3 region has the DNA TGTGCCAGCAGCTTGCAGGAATCAAAGACCCAGTACTTC.

Ten or more counts support this clonotype. The genes are TRBV6-5 and TRBJ2-5, with D possibly called TRBD1 or TRBD2 (6 bases each). CDR3 size: 16 residues. In germline, CDR1 is MNHEY, CDR2 SVGAGI. Trimming left V 6 bases short and J 2 bases short, with 19 bases between. CDR3 region: CASSRSPGAGQETQYF. In nucleotides, the CDR3 is TGTGCCAGCAGCCGAAGCCCGGGGGCGGGTCAAGAGACCCAGTACTTC.

This clonotype was recorded only once. This chain connects TRBV24-1 to TRBJ2-1; D perhaps matches TRBD2 (5 bases). Germline V gene sequence: CDR1 KGHDR, CDR2 SFDVKD. This CDR3 comprises 15 residues. Deletions cut 4 bases from V and 3 bases from J, with 12 bases between. The CDR3 loop is CATSESRRGYNEQFF. CDR3 bases: TGTGCCACCAGTGAATCTAGACGGGGCTACAATGAGCAGTTCTTC.

The V gene is TRBV19, the J gene TRBJ1-5; TRBD1 aligns across 9 bases. The CDR3 runs 17 residues. The junction had 9 bases not matched to a gene; V was cut back by 4 bases and J by 2 bases. Germline V gene data show CDR1 as LNHDA and CDR2 as SQIVND (reference sequence). The CDR3 reads CASSTWTGDIGNQPQHF. For the CDR3, the DNA is TGTGCCAGTAGTACCTGGACAGGGGACATAGGCAATCAGCCCCAGCATTTT.

Note on this clonotype: A much larger clone differs from this one at a single base, so this may be a read error. The chain uses TRBV7-7 and TRBJ2-2; D not resolved. Per the germline V gene, CDR1 is SSHAT and CDR2 is FNYEAQ (reference sequence). The CDR3 extends over 14 amino acids. The CDR3: CANSSFPLPGELFF. CDR3 DNA sequence: TGTGCCAACAGCTCGTTTCCCCTTCCCGGGGAGCTGTTTTTT.

This clonotype has ten or more counts. V and J are TRBV10-3 and TRBJ1-2; TRBD1 matches at 8 bases. CDR3 size: 14 residues. V gave up 8 bases and J gave up 4 bases; unmatched junction bases: 9. CDR1 and CDR2 (germline): ENHRY, SYGVKD. CDR3 loop: CAIFGQGDGYGYTF. CDR3 coding DNA: TGTGCCATCTTCGGACAGGGAGATGGCTATGGCTACACCTTC.

As regards this clonotype: This may come from a read error, since a much larger clone is one base off. The gene calls are TRBV7-2 and TRBJ2-5; D uncertain. V was pared by 1 base and J by 7 bases, with 10 bases between. CDR3 length: 13 amino acids. Germline loops: CDR1 SGHTA, CDR2 FQGNSA. The CDR3 coding sequence is TGTGCCAGCAGCTTAGATCCGGAGTGGACCCAGTACTTC. Protein: CASSLDPEWTQYF.

The chain joins TRBV24-1 to TRBJ2-2, with 7 nucleotides matching TRBD1. Trimming took 5 bases from V and 8 from J; bases not matched to a gene: 10. The CDR3 has 15 amino acids. Germline CDR1 reads KGHDR; CDR2 reads SFDVKD. The CDR3 DNA reads as TGTGCCACCAGTGTCTTCGAGGAGGACAGGGGGGAGCTGTTTTTT. It is translated as CATSVFEEDRGELFF.

This clonotype was detected many times. The genes are TRBV29-1 and TRBJ2-7; 7 positions agree with TRBD2. With 4 bases clipped from V and 5 bases from J, the junction kept 8 bases outside the gene matches. CDR3 size: 13 residues. CDR1 and CDR2 (germline): SQVTM, ANQGSEA. The CDR3 DNA is TGCAGCGTTGGATGGCGGGAGCCCAACGAGCAGTACTTC. As protein: CSVGWREPNEQYF.

The chain carries TRBV29-1 and TRBJ2-3; unclear D gene. Germline V gives CDR1 SQVTM, CDR2 ANQGSEA. This CDR3 is built from 13 residues. Trimming cost V 6 bases and J 4 bases, with 14 bases left between them. CDR3 bases: TGCAGCGTGGAGTTTCTCGTCGCAGATACGCAGTATTTT. Protein sequence: CSVEFLVADTQYF.

This clonotype was observed at least ten times. The chain uses TRBV29-1 and TRBJ2-2; D remains unclear. Germline V gene data show CDR1 as SQVTM and CDR2 as ANQGSEA. Trimming took 1 base from V and 7 from J, leaving 7 bases between them. The CDR3 length is 12 residues. The CDR3 sequence: CSVEGLIGELFF. DNA of the CDR3: TGCAGCGTTGAAGGGCTAATCGGGGAGCTGTTTTTT.

The table lists this clonotype with a few counts. The rearrangement joins TRBV7-2 to TRBJ1-6; D gene unclear. The V gene's germline CDR1 is SGHTA and CDR2 FQGNSA. The CDR3 extends over 15 amino acids. The V end lost 1 base, the J end lost 10 bases, and 14 bases lay between the germline ends. CDR3 region: CASSLGVSEISPLHF. The CDR3, as DNA: TGTGCCAGCAGCTTAGGGGTGAGTGAAATCTCACCCCTCCACTTT.

CDR3 protein: CAISERVRPQHF. CDR3 in DNA: TGTGCCATCAGTGAAAGAGTGCGGCCCCAGCATTTT. The chain is built from TRBV10-3 and TRBJ1-5; D is undetermined. V shed 3 bases and J shed 9 bases, with 9 bases lying between them. The germline V gene has CDR1 ENHRY and CDR2 SYGVKD. The CDR3 length is 12 residues.

V is TRBV4-1 and J is TRBJ2-7; 7 bases line up with TRBD1. This CDR3 has 17 residues. CDR1 is MGHRA and CDR2 is YSYEKL in the germline V gene. Losses at the gene ends were 10 bases for V and 0 bases for J; bases not matched to a gene: 18. This chain's CDR3 is CATSDRLEGERSYEQYF. DNA for the CDR3: TGCGCCACCTCGGACAGGCTCGAAGGGGAACGCTCCTACGAGCAGTACTTC.

This clonotype occurred many times. The genes are TRBV7-2 and TRBJ1-5; D is ambiguous. The V end was cut by 1 base, the J end by 3 bases, with 7 bases between. The CDR3 totals 14 residues. Per the germline V gene, CDR1 is SGHTA and CDR2 is FQGNSA. CDR3 loop: CASSLESYNQPQHF. CDR3 nucleotides: TGTGCCAGCAGCTTAGAAAGTTACAATCAGCCCCAGCATTTT. The whole variable domain, remainder taken from reference TRBV7-2 and TRBJ1-5, is GAGVSQSPSNKVTEKGKDVELRCDPISGHTALYWYRQSLGQGLEFLIYFQGNSAPDKSGLPSDRFSAERTGGSVSTLTIQRTQQEDSAVYLCASSLESYNQPQHFGDGTRLSIL.

This clonotype was seen many times. As DNA, the CDR3 is TGTGCCACCAGTGACCCCCTATCGGACGAGCAGTACTTC. This translates into CATSDPLSDEQYF. This chain connects TRBV24-1 to TRBJ2-7; D is unresolved. Between the trimmed V and J ends, which lost 4 bases and 5 bases, there was a span of 11 bases. This CDR3 spans 13 amino acids. The germline V gene encodes CDR1 KGHDR and CDR2 SFDVKD.

This clonotype occurred a few times. The genes are TRBV4-1 and TRBJ1-5; the D is unclear. CDR1 and CDR2 (germline): MGHRA, YSYEKL. The CDR3 has 14 amino acids. Trimming cost V 1 base and J 3 bases, with 7 bases left between them. Here the CDR3 reads CASSQGATNQPQHF. The DNA of the CDR3 is TGCGCCAGCAGCCAAGGAGCCACCAATCAGCCCCAGCATTTT.

This sequence joins TRBV7-2 and TRBJ1-2, with 9 bases identical to TRBD1. The V gene end was trimmed by 5 bases and the J gene end by 5 bases; junction bases not matched to a gene: 6. The germline V gene has CDR1 SGHTA and CDR2 FQGNSA. CDR3 length: 14 residues. In DNA, the CDR3 is TGTGCCAGCAGCCAAACACAGGGGGCGTATGGCTACACCTTC. Its protein product is CASSQTQGAYGYTF. The full variable domain, in which reference TRBV7-2 and TRBJ1-2 provide the parts outside the CDR3, is GAGVSQSPSNKVTEKGKDVELRCDPISGHTALYWYRQSLGQGLEFLIYFQGNSAPDKSGLPSDRFSAERTGGSVSTLTIQRTQQEDSAVYLCASSQTQGAYGYTFGSGTRLTVV.

This clonotype was observed many times. This chain joins TRBV12-3 or TRBV12-4 and TRBJ2-6; TRBD1 agrees at 7 bases. J gave up 2 bases and V 3 bases, and 1 base lay outside the gene matches. This CDR3 comprises 15 residues. The CDR3 DNA follows: TGTGCCAGCAGTTTCACAGGGGCTGGGGCCAACGTCCTGACTTTC. As protein: CASSFTGAGANVLTF.